This T cell receptor beta chain was captured in a study of vaccination and CD4 T cells after COVID-19. As for the study in general: The makeup of the convalescents was six males and four females, two of them Hispanic.

This CDR3 comprises 15 residues. Germline CDR1 MNHEY, CDR2 SVGEGT. V lost 4 bases, J lost 3 bases, and 6 bases stayed unmatched. Indicated treatment: approximately nine-day PBMC culture with coronavirus spike peptide pools or control peptides (ViraFEST assay). Note on this clonotype: Its antigen is unidentified.

The Oncomine TCR Beta short-read assay was applied to DNA of cultured CD4+ T cells. MiXCR, applied by TCRdb to the PCR reads, yields one record per CDR3 protein. This table holds about 17,000 distinct CDR3 sequences, roughly three fifths found once. The material sequenced was CD4+ T cells from blood, cultured in vitro. The chain carries TRBV6-2 or TRBV6-3 and TRBJ2-5, with 9 bases matching TRBD2. The clonotype originates from a human donor who had recovered from COVID-19. The CDR3 loop reads CASSLAGEGEETQYF. The CDR3 bases are TGTGCCAGCAGTTTAGCGGGAGAGGGTGAAGAGACCCAGTACTTC.